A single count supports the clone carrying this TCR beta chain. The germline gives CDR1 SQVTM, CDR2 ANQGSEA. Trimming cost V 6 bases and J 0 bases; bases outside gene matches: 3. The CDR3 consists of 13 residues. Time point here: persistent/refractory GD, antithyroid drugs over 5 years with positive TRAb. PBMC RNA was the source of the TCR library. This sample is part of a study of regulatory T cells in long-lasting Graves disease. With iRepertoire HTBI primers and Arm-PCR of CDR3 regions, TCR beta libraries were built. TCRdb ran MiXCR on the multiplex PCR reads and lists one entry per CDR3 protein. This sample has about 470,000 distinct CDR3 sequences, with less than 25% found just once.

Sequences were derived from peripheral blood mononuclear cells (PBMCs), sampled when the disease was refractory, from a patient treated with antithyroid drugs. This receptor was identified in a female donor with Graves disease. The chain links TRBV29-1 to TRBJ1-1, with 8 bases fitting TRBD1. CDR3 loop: CSVPDRVNTEAFF. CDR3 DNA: TGCAGCGTACCGGACAGGGTGAACACTGAAGCTTTCTTT.